This passage covers 13 T cell receptor beta chains from one sample sequenced in a study of cytomegalovirus exposure and HLA in healthy donors. The PCR had 60 Vbeta and 13 Jbeta primers. Sequencing used immunoSEQ multiplex PCR; TCRdb keeps in-frame clones, though not all of them. The data contain under 110,000 clones, approximately 82% of them singletons. What was sequenced was PBMCs. These receptors were taken from a man aged 40-50 years in good health and CMV-seronegative.

The CDR3 bases are TGTGCCAGCAGTATTCTAGCGGGGCCCTACGAGCAGTACTTC. Translated, it gives CASSILAGPYEQYF. The chain combines TRBV28 with TRBJ2-7, with 9 bases aligning to TRBD2. The CDR3 is made up of 14 amino acids. Trimming at V came to 5 bases and at J to 2 bases, leaving 4 bases not matched to a gene. The germline V gene encodes CDR1 MDHEN and CDR2 SYDVKM.

The CDR3 sequence is CASSEPASGGFGEQFF. The CDR3 bases are TGCGCCAGCAGTGAGCCGGCTAGCGGGGGCTTTGGTGAGCAGTTCTTC. V is TRBV10-1 and J is TRBJ2-1; 10 nucleotides match TRBD2. This CDR3 has 16 amino acids. From germline, CDR1 is WNHNN and CDR2 SYGVQD (reference sequence). Trimming at V came to 2 bases and at J to 9 bases, leaving 10 bases not matched to a gene.

The chain is built from TRBV7-7 and TRBJ1-2, with no clear D. This CDR3 region has 15 residues. In germline, CDR1 is SSHAT, CDR2 FNYEAQ (reference sequence). V was cut by 6 bases and J by 2 bases, with 16 bases left in between. The CDR3 DNA sequence: TGTGCCAGCAGTCCTATCGACTTAGGCAACTATGGCTACACCTTC. Translated, it gives CASSPIDLGNYGYTF. Complete variable domain (other parts from reference TRBV7-7 and TRBJ1-2): GAGVSQSPRYKVTKRGQDVTLRCDPISSHATLYWYQQALGQGPEFLTYFNYEAQPDKSGLPSDRFSAERPEGSISTLTIQRTEQRDSAMYRCASSPIDLGNYGYTFGSGTRLTVV.

The DNA for the CDR3 is TGTGCCAGCAGCTTGATGGGGACGGGAGACTACGAGCAGTACTTC. Residues: CASSLMGTGDYEQYF. The chain employs TRBV5-6 and TRBJ2-7; D is possibly TRBD2 (6 bases). Trimming took off 1 base at V and 3 bases at J, with 14 bases between the two ends. The CDR3 covers 15 residues. Per the germline V gene, CDR1 is SGHDT and CDR2 is YYEEEE.

The chain carries TRBV10-1 and TRBJ1-2, with TRBD1 as a possible D gene (6 bases). Germline lookup yields CDR1 WNHNN and CDR2 SYGVQD (reference sequence). Between the trimmed V and J ends, which lost 6 bases and 4 bases, there was a span of 18 bases. The CDR3 extends over 15 amino acids. CDR3 in DNA: TGCGCCAGCAGCAAAATAGTCGACAGGCCCTATGGCTACACCTTC. Translated: CASSKIVDRPYGYTF.

This clone came up a few times. This chain links TRBV6-5 with TRBJ1-2; 7 bases agree with TRBD1. After removal of 7 bases from V and 4 bases from J, the junction contained 6 bases not matched to a gene. The CDR3 loop spans 13 amino acids. Germline CDR1 reads MNHEY; CDR2 reads SVGAGI. The CDR3 is CASIVTGSYGYTF. Here the CDR3 DNA reads TGTGCCAGCATTGTGACAGGGTCCTATGGCTACACCTTC.

The chain links TRBV5-1 to TRBJ1-3; perhaps TRBD1 as D (5 bases). Trimming stripped 4 bases from V and 7 bases from J, with 15 bases between. This CDR3 is built from 14 residues. CDR1 SGHRS and CDR2 YFSETQ come from the germline V gene. The CDR3 nucleotides are TGCGCCAGCAGCCCGGAGGGGCTCGATAACACCATATATTTT. Its translation is CASSPEGLDNTIYF.

This rearrangement joins TRBV5-1 to TRBJ2-5, with a weak D call TRBD1 (6 bases). Germline loops: CDR1 SGHRS, CDR2 YFSETQ. V was pared by 4 bases and J by 1 base, with 11 bases between. This CDR3 region has 14 residues. The CDR3, as DNA: TGCGCCAGCAGCGCCCGGACAGCCCAAGAGACCCAGTACTTC. Translated, it gives CASSARTAQETQYF. The full variable domain, rest sourced from reference TRBV5-1 and TRBJ2-5, is KAGVTQTPRYLIKTRGQQVTLSCSPISGHRSVSWYQQTPGQGLQFLFEYFSETQRNKGNFPGRFSGRQFSNSRSEMNVSTLELGDSALYLCASSARTAQETQYFGPGTRLLVL.

The rearrangement uses TRBV11-2 and TRBJ2-5, with D perhaps TRBD1 (6 bases). The CDR3 spans 15 residues. V was clipped by 2 bases and J by 2 bases, with 12 bases between them. The V gene's germline CDR1 is SGHAT and CDR2 FQNNGV. DNA for the CDR3: TGTGCCAGCAGCTTACGACAGGACGTACAAGAGACCCAGTACTTC. Translated: CASSLRQDVQETQYF.

The chain couples TRBV5-6 to TRBJ1-2; 10 bases map to TRBD1. V dropped 6 bases and J dropped 5; count of bases not matched to a gene: 7. CDR1 is SGHDT and CDR2 is YYEEEE in the germline V gene. The CDR3 length is 14 residues. CDR3 residues: CASTLTGGRYGYTF. The DNA for the CDR3 is TGTGCCAGCACCCTGACAGGGGGCCGTTATGGCTACACCTTC.

This clone was seen more than once but under ten times. The V gene is TRBV5-1, the J gene TRBJ1-2; 9 positions match TRBD1. The V gene's germline CDR1 is SGHRS and CDR2 YFSETQ. The trim removed 2 bases at V and 2 bases at J, leaving 7 bases unmatched. The CDR3 consists of 16 residues. The CDR3 sequence is CASSLTPGTGNYGYTF. CDR3 sequence (DNA): TGCGCCAGCAGCTTAACCCCCGGGACAGGGAACTATGGCTACACCTTC.

In the case of this clone: The junction departs from germline at one end; a sequencing error may be responsible. J is TRBJ1-4 and V is TRBV7-9; a weak D match, TRBD1 (5 bases). CDR1 is SEHNR, CDR2 FQNEAQ, per germline (reference sequence). The CDR3 length is 14 residues. In nucleotides, the CDR3 is TGTGCCAGCAGCTGGGGGGGAGCTAATGAAAAACTGTCTTTT. Its protein is CASSWGGANEKLSF.

The rearrangement uses TRBV7-8 and TRBJ1-6, with 7 bases fitting TRBD1. The V segment lost 7 bases and the J segment 7 bases; nucleotides outside the gene matches: 4. The germline gives CDR1 SGHVS, CDR2 FQNEAQ. The CDR3 consists of 13 residues. CDR3 in amino acids: CASTDRVNSPLHF. In DNA form, the CDR3 reads TGTGCCAGCACCGACAGGGTCAATTCACCCCTCCACTTT.